This T cell receptor beta chain is from a study of T-cell memory formation after mild COVID-19. Overall study findings and caveats: SARS-CoV-2 specificity was not confirmed for second-wave clones peaking on day 37.

With constant-segment primers, 5'RACE yielded cDNA libraries of TCR alpha and TCR beta that carried sample barcodes and UMIs. TCRdb recomputed calls from the 5' RACE reads with MiXCR, one row per CDR3 protein. The data show 50,000 to 70,000 distinct CDR3 sequences, with less than 15% seen just once and about 22% held by the top ten. In the case of this clonotype: What it binds is unknown.

CDR3 length: 17 amino acids. Per germline, CDR1 DFQATT and CDR2 SNEGSKA (reference sequence). The germline V and J ends were trimmed by 0 bases and 0 bases, with 12 bases remaining between them. This chain links TRBV20-1 with TRBJ1-6; D may be TRBD1 (5 bases). The clonotype comes from a man in his late teens or twenties who had mild COVID-19 (a few samples of this study predate the infection). Cell type and time point are not known. Sequenced: PBMCs or a T cell subset sorted from them (not recorded which). The chain's CDR3 is CSARDVRRGSYNSPLHF. The CDR3 DNA reads as TGCAGTGCTAGAGATGTCCGGAGGGGCTCCTATAATTCACCCCTCCACTTT.